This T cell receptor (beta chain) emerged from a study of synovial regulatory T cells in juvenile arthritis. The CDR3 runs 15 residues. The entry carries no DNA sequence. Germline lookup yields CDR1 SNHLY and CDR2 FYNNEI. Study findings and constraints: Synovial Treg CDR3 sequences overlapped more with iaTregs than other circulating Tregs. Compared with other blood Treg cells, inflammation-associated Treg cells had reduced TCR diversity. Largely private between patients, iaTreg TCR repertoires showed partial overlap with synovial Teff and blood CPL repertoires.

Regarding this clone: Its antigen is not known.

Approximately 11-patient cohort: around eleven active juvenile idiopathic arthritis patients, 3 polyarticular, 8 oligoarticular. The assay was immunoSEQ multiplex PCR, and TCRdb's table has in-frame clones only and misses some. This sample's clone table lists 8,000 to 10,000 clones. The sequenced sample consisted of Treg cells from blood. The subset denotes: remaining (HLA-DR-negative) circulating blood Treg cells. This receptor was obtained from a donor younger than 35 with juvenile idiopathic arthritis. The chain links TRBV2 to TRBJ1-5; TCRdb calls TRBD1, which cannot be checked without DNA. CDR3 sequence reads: CASRALDRGNQPQHF.